This T cell receptor (beta chain) was retrieved from a study of T cells after yellow fever vaccination. Study-level results: Bulk-population clonotypes that are abundant could appear as contaminants in FACS-sorted repertoires. Detected again after the booster were most primary-vaccination clones, at 95% to 97% CD4 and 70% to 90% CD8. Overall, a small share of clonotypes was seen in both CD4 and CD8 compartments.

This CDR3 is built from 17 residues. Germline assignment: CDR1 SGHDT and CDR2 YYEEEE. V was trimmed by 1 base and J by 4 bases, leaving 21 bases between them. This clonotype was counted at least ten times. What it binds is unknown. The 5'RACE template-switching step produced TCR cDNA and added a universal primer site and UMIs. TCRdb re-called the 5' RACE reads with MiXCR, one entry per CDR3 protein. The data show around 330,000 distinct CDR3 sequences, 3.6% seen once. The receptor was isolated from a man aged 18-30 years who received the YFV17D yellow fever vaccine. The starting material was PBMCs, obtained on the day of the yellow fever booster vaccination. The chain uses TRBV5-6 and TRBJ2-7; D is tentatively TRBD1 or TRBD2 (5 bases each). The CDR3 DNA follows: TGTGCCAGCAGCTTGTCGGCGGAAGGACACGGGATTTACGAGCAGTACTTC. Amino acids: CASSLSAEGHGIYEQYF.